These T cell receptor beta chains were read from a single sample in a study of molecular identifiers for immune sequencing clone quantification. One entry per CDR3 protein results from TCRdb running MiXCR on the PCR reads. The sample holds roughly 100,000 distinct CDR3 sequences, under 40% seen once. The sequencing sample was made of naive CD8+ T cells from blood, with Jurkat cell RNA spiked in. These receptors all stem from a human donor in good health. Some libraries in this study had Jurkat cell RNA spiked in. The CDR3 runs from the conserved cysteine through the conserved F or W. A D gene is named only where the DNA matches it firmly. Where a row states a size, it is once, few, many or the class of an expanded clone; other rows omit it.

d_call,v_call,j_call,clone_size,cdr3_nt,cdr3_aa
-,TRBV7-2,TRBJ2-5,-,TGTGCCAGCAGCCCAGGTTTGGGCACCTCGGCGCGGACCCAGTACTTC,CASSPGLGTSARTQYF
TRBD1,TRBV7-6,TRBJ2-1,-,TGTGCCAGCAGCTTAGTGATGGGGGGGACAGGGCCCAACAATGAGCAGTTCTTC,CASSLVMGGTGPNNEQFF
TRBD1,TRBV28,TRBJ1-5,-,TGTGCCAGCAGCCTCAGGGGGCAGGGCAATCAGCCCCAGCATTTT,CASSLRGQGNQPQHF
TRBD2,TRBV28,TRBJ2-7,-,TGTGCCAGCAGTTTAGGGGGGGAGGGCTACGAGCAGTACTTC,CASSLGGEGYEQYF
TRBD1,TRBV13,TRBJ2-3,-,TGTGCCAGCACGGGTTACAGGGGTCCTGATACGCAGTATTTT,CASTGYRGPDTQYF
-,TRBV6-2/TRBV6-3,TRBJ2-7,-,TGTGCCAGCAACGACCATCTCTACTACGAGCAGTACTTC,CASNDHLYYEQYF
-,TRBV4-3,TRBJ2-5,-,TGCGCCAGCAGCCAAAAAACAACCCCTCACGAGACCCAGTACTTC,CASSQKTTPHETQYF
-,TRBV12-3/TRBV12-4,TRBJ2-7,-,TGTGCCAGCAGTATGGCGAGACTAGGAGGACACGAGCAGTACTTC,CASSMARLGGHEQYF
TRBD1,TRBV11-2,TRBJ2-3,-,TGTGCCAGCAGCCTTAACCGGGACAGTGGGACAGATACGCAGTATTTT,CASSLNRDSGTDTQYF
-,TRBV4-3,TRBJ1-2,once,TGCGCCAGCAGCCAAGATCTATCCGCCTTCTATGGCTACACCTTC,CASSQDLSAFYGYTF
-,TRBV12-3/TRBV12-4,TRBJ1-4,-,TGTGCCAGCGGCGGGTCTGAAAAACTGTTTTTT,CASGGSEKLFF
TRBD1,TRBV13,TRBJ2-7,few,TGTGCCAGCAGCCCAGGGACAGGGGGGACCTACGAGCAGTACTTC,CASSPGTGGTYEQYF
-,TRBV6-5,TRBJ2-6,few,TGTGCCAGCAGTTACTCTAGGTCTGGGGCCAACGTCCTGACTTTC,CASSYSRSGANVLTF
-,TRBV7-9,TRBJ2-2,-,TGTGCCAGCAGCCCCTACACCGGGGAGCTGTTTTTT,CASSPYTGELFF
-,TRBV28,TRBJ1-4,few,TGTGCCAGCAGTTTAGGGCAGGGGCATGAAAAACTGTTTTTT,CASSLGQGHEKLFF
TRBD1,TRBV4-2,TRBJ1-2,-,TGTGCCAGCAGCTTTACAGGGGGAAGGGATGGCTACACCTTC,CASSFTGGRDGYTF
-,TRBV12-5,TRBJ2-7,few,TGTGCTAGTGGTTATAGGGGTTGCGAGCAGTACTTC,CASGYRGCEQYF
TRBD2,TRBV7-8,TRBJ2-2,few,TGTGCCAGCAGCTCCGGACTAGCGGGAGGGCCGGGGACCGGGGAGCTGTTTTTT,CASSSGLAGGPGTGELFF
-,TRBV4-3,TRBJ2-3,-,TGCGCCAGCAGCCAAGATCTGTCAGTCACAGATACGCAGTATTTT,CASSQDLSVTDTQYF
-,TRBV29-1,TRBJ2-5,-,TGCAGCGCACAAACCGCCAGGGCCCAAGAGACCCAGTACTTC,CSAQTARAQETQYF
-,TRBV5-6,TRBJ1-1,many,TGTGCCAGCAGCTGGGGGGCTCGGGGCACTGAAGCTTTCTTT,CASSWGARGTEAFF
-,TRBV23-1,TRBJ2-3,-,TGCGCCAGCGGTCAATATCCGGGAGGGGGCCCAGATACGCAGTATTTT,CASGQYPGGGPDTQYF
-,TRBV9,TRBJ2-5,few,TGTGCCAGCAGCGTAGGCCTCCCGATAGAGCCCCAGTACTTC,CASSVGLPIEPQYF
-,TRBV14,TRBJ2-2,-,TGTGCCAGCAGCCCCATTGGGACTTATAACACCGGGGAGCTGTTTTTT,CASSPIGTYNTGELFF
TRBD1,TRBV28,TRBJ1-5,few,TGTGCCAGCACCCCTAGCGGGACAGGACCCTCCTATAGCAATCAGCCCCAGCATTTT,CASTPSGTGPSYSNQPQHF
TRBD1,TRBV5-1,TRBJ1-1,once,TGCGCCAGCAGCTTGGCGACAGGGGGCATCTGGAACACTGAAGCTCTCTTT,CASSLATGGIWNTEALF
TRBD2,TRBV4-1,TRBJ2-3,few,TGCGCCAGCAGCCAACTAGCGGGAGGCCGTAGCACAGATACGCAGTATTTT,CASSQLAGGRSTDTQYF
TRBD2,TRBV7-9,TRBJ2-4,-,TGTGCCAGCAGCTTATGGGGGGAGGGCCTCGACAAAAACATTCAGTACTTC,CASSLWGEGLDKNIQYF
-,TRBV6-5,TRBJ2-3,few,TGTGCCAGCACCTCCGGGACTTACACAGATACGCAGTATTTT,CASTSGTYTDTQYF
-,TRBV12-3/TRBV12-4,TRBJ2-3,few,TGTGCCAGCACCGAGTTGACAGATACGCAGTATTTT,CASTELTDTQYF
-,TRBV28,TRBJ2-7,few,TGTGCCAGCAGCCTCCCTCACCGATACGGCCCAATCCCCTACGAGCAGTACTTC,CASSLPHRYGPIPYEQYF
-,TRBV5-6,TRBJ2-7,many,TGTGCCAGCAGCCAGGGACGACCTACCTACGAGCAGTACTTC,CASSQGRPTYEQYF
-,TRBV24-1,TRBJ2-7,few,TGTGCCACCAGTGATTCAGCGTCGAGGGAGCAGTACTTC,CATSDSASREQYF
-,TRBV29-1,TRBJ1-1,-,TGCAGCGGGGGGAGGACTGAAGCTTTCTTT,CSGGRTEAFF
-,TRBV3-1,TRBJ2-7,once,TGTGCCAGCAGCCAATTAAGGAACGCGCCAACTAACCCCTACGAGCAGTACTTC,CASSQLRNAPTNPYEQYF
-,TRBV4-2,TRBJ2-3,few,TGTGCCAGCAGCCAAGAGGGACTCCTAGATACGCAGTATTTT,CASSQEGLLDTQYF
TRBD1,TRBV10-1,TRBJ1-5,-,TGTGCCAGCAGGGACAGTAGTCAAAACACCTTGTACTTT,CASRDSSQNTLYF
-,TRBV5-4,TRBJ1-5,many,TGTGCCAGCAGCACCTGGGGTCGTAATCAGCCCCAGCATTTT,CASSTWGRNQPQHF
TRBD2,TRBV7-8,TRBJ2-1,many,TGTGCCAGCAGCGATCTGGGACTAGCGGGCCCAAGCTCCTACAATGAGCAGTTCTTC,CASSDLGLAGPSSYNEQFF
TRBD1,TRBV19,TRBJ2-7,-,TGTGCCAGTAGTATAGGACAGGGGGCCTCCTACGAGCAGTACTTC,CASSIGQGASYEQYF
-,TRBV4-2,TRBJ1-5,-,TGTGCCAGCAGCCGGCTGGCAGAAAGCAATCAGCCCCAGCATTTT,CASSRLAESNQPQHF
-,TRBV29-1,TRBJ2-7,few,TGCAGCGGCCATTGGGGGGATGAGGACGAGCAGTACTTC,CSGHWGDEDEQYF
-,TRBV7-9,TRBJ2-2,-,TGTGCTAGTAGGGGAGGCTCGAACACCGGGGAGCTGTTTTTT,CASRGGSNTGELFF
-,TRBV7-9,TRBJ2-3,many,TGTGCCAGCACCAACCCCCCTTACACAGATACGCAGTATTTT,CASTNPPYTDTQYF
TRBD1,TRBV20-1,TRBJ2-1,-,TGCAGTGCTAGTGGCGGGACAGGCCCAAGGAATGAGCAGTTCTTC,CSASGGTGPRNEQFF
-,TRBV6-4,TRBJ2-3,-,TGTGCCAGCAGTGACGTCCGGGGAGTAAAGAGGACAGATACGCAGTATTTT,CASSDVRGVKRTDTQYF
TRBD2,TRBV2,TRBJ2-3,-,TGTGCCAGCATAACGGGGACTAGCGGCACAGATACGCAGTATTTT,CASITGTSGTDTQYF
TRBD1,TRBV28,TRBJ2-7,many,TGTGCCAGCAGTGGGCCCCGACAGGGCTACGAGCAGTACTTC,CASSGPRQGYEQYF
-,TRBV7-7,TRBJ1-3,-,TGTGCCAGCAGCGCCGGGACAAGTTCTGGAAACACCATATATTTT,CASSAGTSSGNTIYF
TRBD1,TRBV7-8,TRBJ2-3,few,TGTGCCAGCCTTTTCGGACAGGCCTCCACAGATACGCAGTATTTT,CASLFGQASTDTQYF
-,TRBV7-9,TRBJ2-1,many,TGTGCCAGCAGCTTAGTCAGAGCCTCCTACAATGAGCAGTTCTTC,CASSLVRASYNEQFF
-,TRBV11-2,TRBJ2-4,many,TGTGCCAGCAGCCCTGCCTTTGGGCCGAAAAACATTCAGTACTTC,CASSPAFGPKNIQYF
TRBD1,TRBV29-1,TRBJ2-1,-,TGCAGCGTTGAAGATCCGTGGGACAGAACTTACAATGAGCAGTTCTTC,CSVEDPWDRTYNEQFF
-,TRBV7-9,TRBJ1-5,-,TGTGCCAGCAGCTCCTCCCGGGGCCAACAGCCCCAGCATTTT,CASSSSRGQQPQHF
-,TRBV5-6,TRBJ2-1,many,TGTGCCAGCAGCCCAGGACACTACAATGAGCAGTTCTTC,CASSPGHYNEQFF